This record concerns one TCR beta chain sequence. There is no known antigen for this receptor. No base quality values were provided; no much bigger clone lies one nucleotide off. The entry originates in a study of patients and donors after allogeneic stem cell transplantation (dated by TCRdb to the early 2020s). Inclusive of the bounding cysteine and phenylalanine, the CDR3 is 15 residues long. Of all the DNA, just the CDR3 is kept, 45 bases in frame from base 1. From the germline V gene (reference sequence), CDR1 is LNHDA and CDR2 is SQIVND. Germline trimming amounts to 3 bases on V and 2 bases on J, with 5 as the count of junction bases outside the gene matches. The library was made by RT-PCR. Sequencing was performed on a NextSeq 550. TCRdb reanalyzed the raw reads on its own, using fastp at Q25 for trimming and MiXCR for clone calling, and kept in-frame beta chains. Each entry merges the rows of one CDR3 protein and shows their most common DNA and genes. The sample has about 230,000 distinct CDR3 sequences on record, 14% of them singletons. The ten largest make up more than 9% of the sample.

Sequenced sample: blood, either unsorted or a sorted T cell fraction (not recorded which). The source is a human donor who was either an allogeneic HSCT recipient or a stem cell or donor lymphocyte infusion donor (not recorded which). It is not recorded whose cells these are; they may come from a transplant donor. The rearranged segments are TRBV19 and TRBJ2-5; 8 of the junction bases match TRBD1. Here is the DNA: TGTGCCAGTAGTATTGGACAGGGCCGGCAAGAGACCCAGTACTTC. This yields the protein CASSIGQGRQETQYF.